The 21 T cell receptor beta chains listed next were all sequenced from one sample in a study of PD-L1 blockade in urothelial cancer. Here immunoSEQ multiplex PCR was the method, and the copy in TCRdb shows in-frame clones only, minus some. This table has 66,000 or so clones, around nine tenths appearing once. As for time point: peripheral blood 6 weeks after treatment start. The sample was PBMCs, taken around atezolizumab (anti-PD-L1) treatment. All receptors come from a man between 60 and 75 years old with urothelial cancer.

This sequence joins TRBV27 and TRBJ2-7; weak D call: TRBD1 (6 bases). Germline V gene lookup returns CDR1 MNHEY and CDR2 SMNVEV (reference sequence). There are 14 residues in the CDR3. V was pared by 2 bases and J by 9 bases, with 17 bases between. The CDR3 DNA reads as TGTGCCAGCAGTTTAGCCCACAGGGCCTGGGGGCAGTACTTC. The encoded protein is CASSLAHRAWGQYF.

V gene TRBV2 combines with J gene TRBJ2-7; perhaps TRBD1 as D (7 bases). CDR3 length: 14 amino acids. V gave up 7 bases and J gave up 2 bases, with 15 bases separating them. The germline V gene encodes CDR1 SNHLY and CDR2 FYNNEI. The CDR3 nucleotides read TGTGCCAGCATGGAGGCAGGGGGGCCCTACGAGCAGTACTTC. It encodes CASMEAGGPYEQYF.

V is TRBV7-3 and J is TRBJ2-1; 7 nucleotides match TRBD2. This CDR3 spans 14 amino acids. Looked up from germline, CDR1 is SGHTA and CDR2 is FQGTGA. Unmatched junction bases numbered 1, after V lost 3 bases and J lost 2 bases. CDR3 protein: CASSFSGPYNEQFF. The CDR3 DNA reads TGTGCCAGCAGCTTTAGCGGGCCCTACAATGAGCAGTTCTTC. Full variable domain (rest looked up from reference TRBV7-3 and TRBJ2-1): GAGVSQTPSNKVTEKGKYVELRCDPISGHTALYWYRQSLGQGPEFLIYFQGTGAADDSGLPNDRFFAVRPEGSVSTLKIQRTERGDSAVYLCASSFSGPYNEQFFGPGTRLTVL.

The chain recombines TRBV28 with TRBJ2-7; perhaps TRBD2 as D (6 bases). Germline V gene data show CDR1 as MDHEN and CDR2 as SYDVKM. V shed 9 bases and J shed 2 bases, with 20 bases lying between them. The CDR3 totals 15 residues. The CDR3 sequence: CASTDPREDTYEQYF. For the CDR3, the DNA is TGTGCCAGTACCGACCCCAGGGAGGACACCTACGAGCAGTACTTC.

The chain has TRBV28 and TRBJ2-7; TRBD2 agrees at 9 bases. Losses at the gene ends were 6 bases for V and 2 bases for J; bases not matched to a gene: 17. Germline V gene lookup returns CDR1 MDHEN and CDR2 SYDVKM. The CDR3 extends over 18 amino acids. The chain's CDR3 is CASSPAGTSSRATYEQYF. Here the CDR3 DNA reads TGTGCCAGCAGCCCTGCCGGGACTAGCTCAAGGGCTACCTACGAGCAGTACTTC.

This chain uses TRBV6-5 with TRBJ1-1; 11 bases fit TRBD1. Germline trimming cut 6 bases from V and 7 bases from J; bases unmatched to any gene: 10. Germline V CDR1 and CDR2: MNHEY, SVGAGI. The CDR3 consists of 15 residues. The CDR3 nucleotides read TGTGCCAGCAGCGTAGAAGGACAGGGGGCCCTTGAAGCTTTCTTT. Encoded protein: CASSVEGQGALEAFF.

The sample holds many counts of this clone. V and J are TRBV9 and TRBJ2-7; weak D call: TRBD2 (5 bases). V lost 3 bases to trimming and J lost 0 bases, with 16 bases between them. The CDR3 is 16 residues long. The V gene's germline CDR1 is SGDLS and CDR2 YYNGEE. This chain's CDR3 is CASSGSTSGSSYEQYF. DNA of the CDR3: TGTGCCAGCAGCGGGTCCACATCGGGGAGCTCCTACGAGCAGTACTTC.

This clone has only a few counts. In nucleotides, the CDR3 is TGTGCCAGCAGCTCGTTTGTCTCCTATAATTCACCCCTCCACTTT. Protein: CASSSFVSYNSPLHF. V usage is TRBV11-2 and J usage is TRBJ1-6; D unclear. V was trimmed by 4 bases and J by 0 bases, leaving 7 bases between them. Germline V gene data show CDR1 as SGHAT and CDR2 as FQNNGV. This CDR3 has 15 residues.

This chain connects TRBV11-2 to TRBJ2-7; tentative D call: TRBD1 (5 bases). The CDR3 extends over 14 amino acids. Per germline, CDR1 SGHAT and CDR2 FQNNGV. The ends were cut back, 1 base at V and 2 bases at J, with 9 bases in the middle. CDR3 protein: CASSLGQLTYEQYF. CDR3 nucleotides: TGTGCCAGCAGCTTAGGACAGCTAACCTACGAGCAGTACTTC.

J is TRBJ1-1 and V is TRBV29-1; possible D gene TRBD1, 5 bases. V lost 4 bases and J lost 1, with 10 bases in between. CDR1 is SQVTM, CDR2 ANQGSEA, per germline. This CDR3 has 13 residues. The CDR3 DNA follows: TGCAGCGTTGGACAGAGCTGGAACACTGAAGCTTTCTTT. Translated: CSVGQSWNTEAFF.

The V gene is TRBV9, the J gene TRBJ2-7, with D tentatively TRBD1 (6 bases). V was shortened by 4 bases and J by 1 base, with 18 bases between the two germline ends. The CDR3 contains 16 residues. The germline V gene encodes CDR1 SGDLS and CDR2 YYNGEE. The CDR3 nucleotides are TGTGCCAGCAGCCCAACCGGGGCAGGGGAGTCCTACGAGCAGTACTTC. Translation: CASSPTGAGESYEQYF.

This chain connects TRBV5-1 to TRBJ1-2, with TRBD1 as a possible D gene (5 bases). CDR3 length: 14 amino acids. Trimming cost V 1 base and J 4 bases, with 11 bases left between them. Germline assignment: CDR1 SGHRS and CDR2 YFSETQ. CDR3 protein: CASSLMGEAYGYTF. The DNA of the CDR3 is TGCGCCAGCAGCTTGATGGGGGAGGCCTATGGCTACACCTTC.

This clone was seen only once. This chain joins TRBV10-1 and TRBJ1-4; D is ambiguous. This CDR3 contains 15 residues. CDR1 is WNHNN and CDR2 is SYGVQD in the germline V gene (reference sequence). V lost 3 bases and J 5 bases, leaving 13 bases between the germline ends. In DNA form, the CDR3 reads TGCGCCAGCAGTGACGGAGCAGCTAGGAATGAAAAACTGTTTTTT. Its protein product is CASSDGAARNEKLFF.

CDR3 loop: CASSLPTIAKNIQYF. CDR3 bases: TGTGCCAGTAGTTTACCAACTATAGCCAAAAACATTCAGTACTTC. The chain is built from TRBV19 and TRBJ2-4; D is unresolved. V gave up 5 bases and J gave up 0 bases, with 11 bases separating them. CDR3 size: 15 residues. The V gene's germline CDR1 is LNHDA and CDR2 SQIVND (reference sequence).

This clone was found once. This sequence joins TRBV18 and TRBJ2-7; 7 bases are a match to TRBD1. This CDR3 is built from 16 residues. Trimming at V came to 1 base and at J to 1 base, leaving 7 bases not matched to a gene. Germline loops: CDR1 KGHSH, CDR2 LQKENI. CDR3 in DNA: TGTGCCAGCTCACCACAACAGGGGTTTGTGTCCTACGAGCAGTACTTC. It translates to CASSPQQGFVSYEQYF. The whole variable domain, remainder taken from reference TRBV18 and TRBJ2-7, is NAGVMQNPRHLVRRRGQEARLRCSPMKGHSHVYWYRQLPEEGLKFMVYLQKENIIDESGMPKERFSAEFPKEGPSILRIQQVVRGDSAAYFCASSPQQGFVSYEQYFGPGTRLTVT.

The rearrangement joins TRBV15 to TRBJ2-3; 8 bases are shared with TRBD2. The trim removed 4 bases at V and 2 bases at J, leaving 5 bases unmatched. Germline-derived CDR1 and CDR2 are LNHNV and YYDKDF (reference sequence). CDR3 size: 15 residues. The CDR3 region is CATSKEAGDTDTQYF. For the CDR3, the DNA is TGTGCCACCAGCAAGGAAGCGGGGGACACAGATACGCAGTATTTT. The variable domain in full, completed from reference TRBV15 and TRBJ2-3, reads DAMVIQNPRYQVTQFGKPVTLSCSQTLNHNVMYWYQQKSSQAPKLLFHYYDKDFNNEADTPDNFQSRRPNTSFCFLDIRSPGLGDTAMYLCATSKEAGDTDTQYFGPGTRLTVL.

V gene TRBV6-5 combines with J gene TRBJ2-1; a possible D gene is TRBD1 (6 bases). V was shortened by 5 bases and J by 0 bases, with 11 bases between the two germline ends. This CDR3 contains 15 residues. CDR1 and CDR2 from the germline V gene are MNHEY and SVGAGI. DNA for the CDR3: TGTGCCAGCAGTCGTACAGGGTCCTCCTACAATGAGCAGTTCTTC. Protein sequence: CASSRTGSSYNEQFF.

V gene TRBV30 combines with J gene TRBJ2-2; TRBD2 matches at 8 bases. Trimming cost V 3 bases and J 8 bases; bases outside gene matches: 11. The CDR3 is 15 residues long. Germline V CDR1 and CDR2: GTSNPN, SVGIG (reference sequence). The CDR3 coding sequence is TGTGCCTGGAGAGTTAGTCCGGGGGGGAGAGGGGAGCTGTTTTTT. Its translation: CAWRVSPGGRGELFF.

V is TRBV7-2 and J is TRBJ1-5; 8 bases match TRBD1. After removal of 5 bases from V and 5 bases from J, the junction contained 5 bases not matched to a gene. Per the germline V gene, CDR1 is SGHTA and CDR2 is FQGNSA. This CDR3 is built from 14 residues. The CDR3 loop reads CASSQATGDQPQHF. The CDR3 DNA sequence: TGTGCCAGCAGCCAAGCGACAGGGGATCAGCCCCAGCATTTT.

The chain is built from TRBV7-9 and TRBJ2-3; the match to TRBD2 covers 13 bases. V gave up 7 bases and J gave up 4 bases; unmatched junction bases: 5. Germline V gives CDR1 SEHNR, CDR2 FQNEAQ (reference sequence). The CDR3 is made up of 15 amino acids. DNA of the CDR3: TGTGCCAGCACCGGACTAGCGGGGGCCTCAGATACGCAGTATTTT. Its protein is CASTGLAGASDTQYF.

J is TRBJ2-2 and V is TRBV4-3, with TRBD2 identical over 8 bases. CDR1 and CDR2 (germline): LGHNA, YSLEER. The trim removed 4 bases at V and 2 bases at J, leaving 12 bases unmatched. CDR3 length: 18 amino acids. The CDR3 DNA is TGCGCCAGCAGCCGGGCGGGAGGCCCTTCAGAAAACACCGGGGAGCTGTTTTTT. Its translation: CASSRAGGPSENTGELFF.